This T cell receptor (beta chain) was profiled in a study of graft-versus-host responses after intestinal transplantation. Study at large: For approximately three years after anti-thymocyte globulin induction, all recipients took tacrolimus and steroids.

Only in-frame clones appear in the TCRdb table, and some are missing; sequencing was by immunoSEQ multiplex PCR. The sample contains 15,000 to 20,000 clones, roughly 86% of which appear only once. Once transplant was done, bone marrow was sourced from the posterior iliac crest or another site. The CDR3 has 13 residues. Trimming removed 3 bases from V and 0 bases from J, with 3 bases in between. Germline CDR1 MGHDK, CDR2 SYGVNS. This chain joins TRBV25-1 and TRBJ2-1; D gene ambiguous. This clonotype originated in a human patient who received an intestinal transplant, so some T cells may come from the graft donor. Sequences were derived from bone marrow, sampled less than 130 days after intestinal transplantation. The CDR3 spells CASSDSSYNEQFF. In nucleotides, the CDR3 is TGTGCCAGCAGTGACAGCTCCTACAATGAGCAGTTCTTC.